This TCR beta chain was identified during a study of T cells in women clearing cervical HPV infection. The assay was immunoSEQ multiplex PCR, and TCRdb's table has in-frame clones only and misses some. The sample's table shows around 46,000 clones. Germline V gene data show CDR1 as LNHDA and CDR2 as SQIVND (reference sequence). The CDR3 spans 15 residues. As regards this clone: Its antigen is as yet unknown. The sequence runs out 3 residues before the end of the CDR3; the remainder is reconstructed from the germline J gene.

Findings and caveats of the study: Unknown T-cell numbers per sample may underlie the richness differences.

The sequencing input was blood buffy coat. This chain uses TRBV19 with TRBJ1-4, with TRBD1 matching 9 bases. This clonotype was sampled from a woman aged 18 to 75 with a cervical HPV16 infection that either progressed to CIN3+ or cleared (not recorded which). CDR3 sequence: CATTQGATGANVLFF. The covered CDR3 bases are TGTGCCACCACACAGGGGGCTACTGGGGCCAACGTA.